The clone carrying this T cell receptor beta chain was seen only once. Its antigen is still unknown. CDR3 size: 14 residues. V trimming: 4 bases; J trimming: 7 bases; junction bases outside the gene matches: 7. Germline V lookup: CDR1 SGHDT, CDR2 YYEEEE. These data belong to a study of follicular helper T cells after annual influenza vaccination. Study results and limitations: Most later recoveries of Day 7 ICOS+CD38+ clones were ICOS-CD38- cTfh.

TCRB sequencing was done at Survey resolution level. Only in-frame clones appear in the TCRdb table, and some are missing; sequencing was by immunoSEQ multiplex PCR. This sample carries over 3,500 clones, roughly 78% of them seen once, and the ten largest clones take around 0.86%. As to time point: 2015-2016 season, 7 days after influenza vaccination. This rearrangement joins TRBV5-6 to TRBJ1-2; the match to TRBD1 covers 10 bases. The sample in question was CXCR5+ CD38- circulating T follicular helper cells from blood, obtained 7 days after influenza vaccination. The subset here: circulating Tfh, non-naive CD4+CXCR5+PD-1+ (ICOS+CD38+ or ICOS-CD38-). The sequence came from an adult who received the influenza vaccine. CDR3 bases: TGTGCCAGCAGCCAGGACAGGGGGATTGGTGGCTACACCTTC. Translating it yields CASSQDRGIGGYTF. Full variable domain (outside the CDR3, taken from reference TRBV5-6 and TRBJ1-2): DAGVTQSPTHLIKTRGQQVTLRCSPKSGHDTVSWYQQALGQGPQFIFQYYEEEERQRGNFPDRFSGHQFPNYSSELNVNALLLGDSALYLCASSQDRGIGGYTFGSGTRLTVV.